The next 2 T cell receptor beta chains were all read from a single sample in a study of shared clonotypes between healthy human individuals. Profiling relied on immunoSEQ multiplex PCR, and the TCRdb table lists in-frame clones only, not all of them. The sample includes about 1.1 million clones, 70% to 80% of them seen just once. The sample was memory CD4+ T cells from PBMCs. The subset here: CD45RA-negative fraction. The receptors shown here come from a man younger than 35 in good health. Some clones in this sample may be carry-over from other donors' samples.

Remarks on this clone: This specimen includes other DNA sequences encoding the same CDR3. This sequence joins TRBV7-2 and TRBJ2-7; no firm D call. CDR3 length: 13 residues. Trimming pared 3 bases from V and 0 bases from J, leaving 6 bases between. Germline V gene data show CDR1 as SGHTA and CDR2 as FQGNSA. The CDR3 nucleotides read TGTGCCAGCAGCTTGGTGCACTCCTACGAGCAGTACTTC. Protein product: CASSLVHSYEQYF.

The CDR3 bases are TGTGCCAGCAGCTTAACCGGGACGTCCGAGGATGGCTACACCTTC. Translation gives CASSLTGTSEDGYTF. The genes are TRBV7-8 and TRBJ1-2, with a possible D match to TRBD1 (5 bases). V was trimmed by 2 bases and J by 6 bases, leaving 16 bases between them. CDR3 length: 15 residues. Germline V CDR1 and CDR2: SGHVS, FQNEAQ.